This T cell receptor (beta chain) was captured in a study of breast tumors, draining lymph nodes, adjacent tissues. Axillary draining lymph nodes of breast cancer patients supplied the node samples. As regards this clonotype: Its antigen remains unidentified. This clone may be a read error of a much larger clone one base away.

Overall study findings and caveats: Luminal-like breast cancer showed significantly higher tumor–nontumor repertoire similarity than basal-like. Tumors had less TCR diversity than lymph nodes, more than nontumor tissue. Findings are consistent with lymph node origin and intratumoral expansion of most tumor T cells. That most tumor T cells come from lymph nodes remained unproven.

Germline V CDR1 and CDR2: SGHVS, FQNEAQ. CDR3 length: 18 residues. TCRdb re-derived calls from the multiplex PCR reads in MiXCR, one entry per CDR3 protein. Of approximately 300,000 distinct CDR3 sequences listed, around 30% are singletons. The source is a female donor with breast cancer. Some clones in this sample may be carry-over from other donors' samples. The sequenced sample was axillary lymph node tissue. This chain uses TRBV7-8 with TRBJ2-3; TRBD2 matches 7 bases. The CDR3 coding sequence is TGTGCCAGCAGCTTACCACATACGGGAGGCGGTAGCACACATACGCAGTATTTT. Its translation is CASSLPHTGGGSTHTQYF.